A single sample is the source of the 10 T cell receptor beta chains below, sequenced in a study of T cells after yellow fever vaccination. TCRdb re-called the 5' RACE reads with MiXCR, one entry per CDR3 protein. The sample lists hundreds of thousands of distinct CDR3 sequences, approximately 15% occurring once. This specimen consisted of PBMCs, obtained on the day of the yellow fever booster vaccination. The receptor source for this set is a man between 25 and 39 years old who received the YFV17D yellow fever vaccine.

The J gene is TRBJ2-1, the V gene TRBV7-9, with 7 nucleotides matching TRBD2. In germline, CDR1 is SEHNR, CDR2 FQNEAQ (reference sequence). This CDR3 is 11 amino acids long. The chain's CDR3 is CAAGSYNEQFF. Here the CDR3 DNA reads TGTGCAGCGGGATCGTACAATGAGCAGTTCTTC.

CDR3 protein: CASSRLAGWYEQYF. In nucleotides, the CDR3 is TGTGCCAGCAGTAGACTAGCGGGATGGTACGAGCAGTACTTC. The gene calls are TRBV6-1 and TRBJ2-7, with 11 bases that match TRBD2. Germline CDR1 and CDR2: MNHNS and SASEGT. With 5 bases clipped from V and 4 bases from J, the junction kept 4 bases outside the gene matches. CDR3 length: 14 residues.

The rearrangement joins TRBV6-5 to TRBJ1-5, with TRBD1 identical over 8 bases. Unmatched junction bases numbered 7, after V lost 4 bases and J lost 2 bases. The CDR3 runs 16 residues. From germline, CDR1 is MNHEY and CDR2 SVGAGI. CDR3 sequence: CASSSSGGVGNQPQHF. CDR3 bases: TGTGCCAGCAGTTCATCAGGGGGCGTCGGCAATCAGCCCCAGCATTTT.

The chain has TRBV6-1 and TRBJ2-2, with unresolved D. Germline V lookup: CDR1 MNHNS, CDR2 SASEGT. This CDR3 spans 13 amino acids. Deletions cut 6 bases from V and 4 bases from J, with 9 bases between. CDR3: CASRVDGTGELFF. CDR3 nucleotides: TGTGCCAGCAGGGTTGACGGCACCGGGGAGCTGTTTTTT.

The genes are TRBV19 and TRBJ2-2; tentative D call: TRBD1 (6 bases). Germline V gene data show CDR1 as LNHDA and CDR2 as SQIVND (reference sequence). The CDR3 length is 15 residues. V lost 9 bases and J lost 7, with 21 bases in between. The CDR3: CARESTGSFDGELFF. The CDR3, as DNA: TGTGCCAGGGAGTCCACAGGGTCTTTTGACGGGGAGCTGTTTTTT.

The chain combines TRBV7-2 with TRBJ2-5; D is ambiguous. Trimming took off 5 bases at V and 1 base at J, with 8 bases between the two ends. Germline V gene data show CDR1 as SGHTA and CDR2 as FQGNSA. The CDR3 loop spans 13 amino acids. CDR3 nucleotides: TGTGCCAGCAGCCAGAGGACCCAAGAGACCCAGTACTTC. Translating it yields CASSQRTQETQYF.

This clonotype was found a few times. The CDR3 region is CASSLRDRHTQYF. The CDR3 DNA reads TGTGCCAGCAGCTTAAGGGACAGGCATACGCAGTATTTT. The V and J genes are TRBV7-9 and TRBJ2-3, with 8 nucleotides matching TRBD1. V was pared by 2 bases and J by 7 bases, with 2 bases of the junction left unmatched. CDR3 length: 13 residues. Germline CDR1 and CDR2: SEHNR and FQNEAQ (reference sequence).

This clonotype was counted a few times. The J gene is TRBJ2-7, the V gene TRBV5-1, with D possibly being TRBD2 (6 bases). This CDR3 is 14 amino acids long. The ends were cut back, 0 bases at V and 5 bases at J, with 12 bases in the middle. Germline V CDR1 and CDR2: SGHRS, YFSETQ. Written as DNA, the CDR3 is TGCGCCAGCAGCTTGGGAAGCGCGGGGAACGAGCAGTACTTC. It yields the protein CASSLGSAGNEQYF.

This clonotype was detected only a few times. The chain recombines TRBV5-1 with TRBJ2-1; D not certain. Between the trimmed V and J ends, which lost 0 bases and 6 bases, there was a span of 16 bases. CDR3 size: 16 residues. Per the germline V gene, CDR1 is SGHRS and CDR2 is YFSETQ. Here the CDR3 reads CASSLEASAAFNEQFF. DNA for the CDR3: TGCGCCAGCAGCTTGGAGGCTAGTGCAGCGTTCAATGAGCAGTTCTTC.

The rearrangement uses TRBV5-1 and TRBJ2-7; 7 bases fit TRBD2. Germline V gene data show CDR1 as SGHRS and CDR2 as YFSETQ. The CDR3 is 18 residues long. The trim removed 1 base at V and 3 bases at J, leaving 16 bases unmatched. CDR3 nucleotides: TGCGCCAGCAGCTTGCGGGCCCCACAGTATGGGAGGGACTACGAGCAGTACTTC. Translation gives CASSLRAPQYGRDYEQYF.